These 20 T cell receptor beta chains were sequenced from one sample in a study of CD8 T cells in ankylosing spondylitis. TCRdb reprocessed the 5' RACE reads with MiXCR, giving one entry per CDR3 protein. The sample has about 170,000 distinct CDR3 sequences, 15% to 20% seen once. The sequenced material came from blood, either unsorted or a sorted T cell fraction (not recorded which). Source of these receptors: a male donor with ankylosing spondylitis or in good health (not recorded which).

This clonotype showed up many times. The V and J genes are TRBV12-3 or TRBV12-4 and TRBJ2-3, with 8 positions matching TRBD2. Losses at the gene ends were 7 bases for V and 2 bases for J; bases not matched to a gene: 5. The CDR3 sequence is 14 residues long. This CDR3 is CASMYGLATDTQYF. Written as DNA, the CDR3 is TGTGCCAGCATGTATGGACTAGCCACAGATACGCAGTATTTT.

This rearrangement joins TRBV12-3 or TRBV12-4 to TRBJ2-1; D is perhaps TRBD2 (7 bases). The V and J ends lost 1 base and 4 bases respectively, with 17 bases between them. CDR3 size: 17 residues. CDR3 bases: TGTGCCAGCAGTTTAGACCGGGGCGGGGGCCGATACAATGAGCAGTTCTTC. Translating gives CASSLDRGGGRYNEQFF.

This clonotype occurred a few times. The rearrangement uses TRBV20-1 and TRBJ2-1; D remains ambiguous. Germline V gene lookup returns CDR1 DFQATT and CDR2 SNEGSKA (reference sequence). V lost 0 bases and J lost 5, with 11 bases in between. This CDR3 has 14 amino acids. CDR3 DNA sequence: TGCAGTGCTAGAGATCCGATCGGACACAATGAGCAGTTCTTC. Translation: CSARDPIGHNEQFF.

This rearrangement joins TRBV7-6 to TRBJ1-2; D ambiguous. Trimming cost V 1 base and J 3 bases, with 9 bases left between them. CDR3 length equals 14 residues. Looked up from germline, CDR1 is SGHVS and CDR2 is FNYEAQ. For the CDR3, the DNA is TGTGCCAGCAGCTTAGGGCAGGACTACTATGGCTACACCTTC. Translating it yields CASSLGQDYYGYTF.

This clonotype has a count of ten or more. This CDR3 reads CASRWTGGDEQFF. Here the CDR3 DNA reads TGTGCCAGCAGATGGACAGGGGGCGATGAGCAGTTCTTC. V gene TRBV28 combines with J gene TRBJ2-1, with 11 bases that match TRBD1. The CDR3 is 13 residues long. Losses at the gene ends were 6 bases for V and 8 bases for J; bases not matched to a gene: 3. Per germline, CDR1 MDHEN and CDR2 SYDVKM.

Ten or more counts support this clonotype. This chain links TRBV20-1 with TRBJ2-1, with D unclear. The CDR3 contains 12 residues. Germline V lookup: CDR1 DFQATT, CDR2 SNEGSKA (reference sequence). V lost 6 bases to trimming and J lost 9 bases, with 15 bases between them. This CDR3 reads CSAERRALEQFF. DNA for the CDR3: TGCAGTGCGGAACGGAGAGCTCTTGAGCAGTTCTTC.

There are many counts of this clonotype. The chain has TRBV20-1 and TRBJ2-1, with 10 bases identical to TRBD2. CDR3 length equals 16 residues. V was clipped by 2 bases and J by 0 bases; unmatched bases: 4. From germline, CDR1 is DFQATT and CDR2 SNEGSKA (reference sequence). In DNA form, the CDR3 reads TGCAGTGCTAGAAAACTAGCGGGGCACTCCTACAATGAGCAGTTCTTC. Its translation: CSARKLAGHSYNEQFF.

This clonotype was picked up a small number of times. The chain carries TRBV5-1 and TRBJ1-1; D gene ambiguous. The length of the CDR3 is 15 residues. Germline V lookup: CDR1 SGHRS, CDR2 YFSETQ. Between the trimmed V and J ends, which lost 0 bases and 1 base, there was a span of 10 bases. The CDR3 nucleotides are TGCGCCAGCAGCTTGGGTTTAACCGGGAACACTGAAGCTTTCTTT. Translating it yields CASSLGLTGNTEAFF.

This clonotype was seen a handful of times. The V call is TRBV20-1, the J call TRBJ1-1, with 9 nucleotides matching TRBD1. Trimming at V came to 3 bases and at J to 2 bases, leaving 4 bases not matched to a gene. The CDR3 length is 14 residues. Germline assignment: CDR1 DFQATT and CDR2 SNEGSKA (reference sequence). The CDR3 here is CSARGDRANTEAFF. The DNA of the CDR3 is TGCAGTGCTAGGGGGGACAGGGCAAACACTGAAGCTTTCTTT.

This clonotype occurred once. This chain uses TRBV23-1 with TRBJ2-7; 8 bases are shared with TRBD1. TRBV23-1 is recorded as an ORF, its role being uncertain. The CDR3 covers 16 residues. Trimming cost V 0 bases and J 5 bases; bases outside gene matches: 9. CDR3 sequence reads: CASSQSTGQGADEQYF. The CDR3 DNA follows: TGCGCCAGCAGTCAATCGACGGGTCAGGGGGCGGACGAGCAGTACTTC.

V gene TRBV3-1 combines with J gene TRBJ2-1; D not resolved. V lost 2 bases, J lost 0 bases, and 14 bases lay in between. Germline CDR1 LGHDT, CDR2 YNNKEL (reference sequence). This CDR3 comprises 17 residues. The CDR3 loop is CASSQTSRRSSYNEQFF. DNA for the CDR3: TGTGCCAGCAGCCAAACGAGTAGGCGGAGCTCCTACAATGAGCAGTTCTTC.

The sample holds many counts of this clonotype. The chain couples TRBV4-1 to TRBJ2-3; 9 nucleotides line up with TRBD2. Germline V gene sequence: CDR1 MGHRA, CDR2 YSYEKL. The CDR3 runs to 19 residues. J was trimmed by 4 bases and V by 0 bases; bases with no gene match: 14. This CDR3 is CASSQDPPSGTLSADTQYF. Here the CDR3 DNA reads TGCGCCAGCAGCCAAGATCCTCCTAGCGGGACTTTGAGTGCAGATACGCAGTATTTT.

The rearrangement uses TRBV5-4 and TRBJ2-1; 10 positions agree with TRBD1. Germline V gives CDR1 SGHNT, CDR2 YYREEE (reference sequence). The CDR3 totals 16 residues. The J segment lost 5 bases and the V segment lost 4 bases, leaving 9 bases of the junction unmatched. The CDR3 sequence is CASSPKDRGFHNEQFF. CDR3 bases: TGTGCCAGCAGCCCCAAGGACAGGGGGTTTCACAATGAGCAGTTCTTC.

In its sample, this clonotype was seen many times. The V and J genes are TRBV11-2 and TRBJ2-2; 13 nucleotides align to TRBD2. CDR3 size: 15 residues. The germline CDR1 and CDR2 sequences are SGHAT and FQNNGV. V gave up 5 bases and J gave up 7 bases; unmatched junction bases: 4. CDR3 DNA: TGTGCCAGCAGCGGACTAGCGGGAGAGATCGGGGAGCTGTTTTTT. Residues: CASSGLAGEIGELFF. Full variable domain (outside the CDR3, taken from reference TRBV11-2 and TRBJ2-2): EAGVAQSPRYKIIEKRQSVAFWCNPISGHATLYWYQQILGQGPKLLIQFQNNGVVDDSQLPKDRFSAERLKGVDSTLKIQPAKLEDSAVYLCASSGLAGEIGELFFGEGSRLTVL.

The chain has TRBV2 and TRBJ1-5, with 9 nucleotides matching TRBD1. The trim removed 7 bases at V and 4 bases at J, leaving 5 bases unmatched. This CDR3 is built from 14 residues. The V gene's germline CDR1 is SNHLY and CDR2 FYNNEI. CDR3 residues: CASISDRGNQPQHF. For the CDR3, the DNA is TGTGCCAGCATATCGGACAGGGGAAATCAGCCCCAGCATTTT.

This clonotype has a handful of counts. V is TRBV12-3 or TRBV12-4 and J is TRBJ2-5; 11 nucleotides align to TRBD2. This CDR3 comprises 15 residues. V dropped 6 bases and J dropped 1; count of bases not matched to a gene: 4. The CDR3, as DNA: TGTGCCAGCAGCACTGGGACTAGCGGCCAAGAGACCCAGTACTTC. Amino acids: CASSTGTSGQETQYF.

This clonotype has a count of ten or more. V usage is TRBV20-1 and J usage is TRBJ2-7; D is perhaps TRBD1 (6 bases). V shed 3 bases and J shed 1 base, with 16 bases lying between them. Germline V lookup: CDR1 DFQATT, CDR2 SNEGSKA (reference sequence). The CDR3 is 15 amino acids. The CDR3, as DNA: TGCAGTGCTAGCGCATCAGGGGTACGATCCTACGAGCAGTACTTC. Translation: CSASASGVRSYEQYF.

The CDR3 region is CSVVLLLGETQYF. The CDR3, as DNA: TGCAGCGTTGTCCTACTCCTGGGGGAGACCCAGTACTTC. The rearrangement links TRBV29-1 to TRBJ2-5; D call uncertain. The CDR3 totals 13 residues. Germline CDR1 reads SQVTM; CDR2 reads ANQGSEA. V was shortened by 4 bases and J by 5 bases, with 14 bases between the two germline ends.

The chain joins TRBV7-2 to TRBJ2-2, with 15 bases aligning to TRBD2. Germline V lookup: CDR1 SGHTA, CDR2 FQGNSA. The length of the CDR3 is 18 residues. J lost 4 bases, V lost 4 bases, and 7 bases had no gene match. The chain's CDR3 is CASSYWTSGRGGTGELFF. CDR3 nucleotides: TGTGCCAGCAGCTATTGGACTAGCGGGAGGGGGGGCACCGGGGAGCTGTTTTTT.

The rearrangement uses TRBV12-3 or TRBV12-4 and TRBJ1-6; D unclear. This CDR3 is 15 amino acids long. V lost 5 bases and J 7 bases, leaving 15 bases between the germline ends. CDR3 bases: TGTGCCAGCAGTCCTGACGCTGGCTCGAATTCACCCCTCCACTTT. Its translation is CASSPDAGSNSPLHF.